This TCR beta chain was profiled in a study of T cells after yellow fever vaccination. Overall study: Fractions low in cell number were prepared with SMART-Seq v4 Ultra Low Input.

Concerning this clonotype: Antigen unknown. A read error may produce the germline difference seen at one junction end.

UMIs were added to TCR cDNA along with a universal primer site when it was made by 5'RACE template switching. TCRdb re-called the 5' RACE reads through MiXCR, storing one row per CDR3 protein. This sample yields some 110,000 distinct CDR3 sequences, of which more than 5.5% are seen a single time; around 2.6% belongs to the top ten. Whole-study results and caveats: Contamination by abundant bulk-population clonotypes could be present in FACS-sorted repertoires.

This specimen consisted of CD4+ T cells sorted from PBMCs, obtained roughly 45 days after the first yellow fever vaccination. The clonotype was recovered from a man aged 18 to 35 who received the YFV17D yellow fever vaccine.

The DNA of the CDR3 is TGCGTCAGCAGCCAAGGCCTAGCGGGGGCGGCAGATACGCAGTATTTT. Amino acids: CVSSQGLAGAADTQYF. The chain is built from TRBV4-3 and TRBJ2-3, with TRBD2 matching 10 bases. The CDR3 loop spans 16 amino acids. Germline CDR1 reads LGHNA; CDR2 reads YSLEER.